Sequencing of this T cell receptor beta chain was carried out in a study of shared clonotypes between healthy human individuals. Turning to this clone: Its antigen remains unidentified.

Study findings and constraints: Having only a few donors restricted how much genetic and exposure-history diversity was captured. Shared clonotypes: approximately 4.5% naive CD4, around 3.4% naive CD8, around 2.4% memory CD4, approximately 0.41% memory CD8.

Samples underwent the assay at deep level. In the authors' workflow: Owing to the provision of junction-only sequences devoid of quality scores by immunoSEQ, filtering differed. Some clones are missing from TCRdb's copy, which holds only in-frame ones; the method was immunoSEQ multiplex PCR. V, J and clone size reflect that table, while D and trimming were determined from the DNA. This repertoire shows millions of clones, roughly 91% found once; its top ten account for more than 1.5%. CD45RO-negative, CCR7-positively selected cells formed the naive CD8 fraction, excluding terminally differentiated effector memory CD45RA+ cells. The CDR3 runs to 15 residues. Germline lookup yields CDR1 MGHRA and CDR2 YSYEKL. V was pared by 3 bases and J by 5 bases, with 17 bases between.

The specimen was naive CD8+ T cells from PBMCs. The rearrangement links TRBV4-1 to TRBJ2-7, with D uncertain. This TCR was recovered from a young man in good health. Some clones in this sample may be carry-over from other donors' samples. The CDR3 reads CASSQSPVPPNEQYF. The CDR3 DNA reads TGCGCCAGCAGCCAGTCCCCGGTGCCCCCAAACGAGCAGTACTTC.